Included here is one T cell receptor beta chain sequence, with context. The antigen is undetermined. The data stem from a study of neoadjuvant anti-PD-1 for oral cavity cancer. Study summary: Most patients had three to four biweekly doses of 3 mg/kg nivolumab before resection. Study results and limitations: After neoadjuvant nivolumab, PBMC T cell clonality was significantly higher in non-responders than responders.

The time point: after neoadjuvant nivolumab, at surgical resection. Analysis of PBMCs was direct, with no culture step. Germline V gene lookup returns CDR1 SNHLY and CDR2 FYNNEI. The CDR3 runs to 16 residues. Trimming cost V 6 bases and J 8 bases, with 22 bases left between them. The table came from immunoSEQ multiplex PCR; TCRdb's copy has only in-frame clones and leaves some out. The table lists roughly 46,000 clones, 65% to 80% of them singletons. The clonotype comes from a person aged 35-79 years with oral cavity squamous cell carcinoma. The specimen comprised PBMCs, sampled after nivolumab (anti-PD-1) treatment. This chain uses TRBV2 with TRBJ1-4; D remains unclear. The CDR3 region has the DNA TGTGCCAGCAGAGCACCGCGTCGCCTCAGTAGGGAAAAACTGTTTTTT. Protein sequence: CASRAPRRLSREKLFF.